The 13 T cell receptor beta chains below all came from one sample that was sequenced in a study of blood T cell repertoires in COVID-19. TCRdb's table, derived via immunoSEQ multiplex PCR, lists solely in-frame clones and lacks some. The table has 65,000 or so clones, 82% seen once. Sequenced sample: peripheral blood. Receptor source: a man in his sixties with acute or convalescent COVID-19.

The V gene is TRBV24-1, the J gene TRBJ2-5; TRBD2 aligns across 8 bases. CDR1 is KGHDR, CDR2 SFDVKD, per germline. The J segment lost 2 bases and the V segment lost 1 base, leaving 2 bases of the junction unmatched. The CDR3 is made up of 15 amino acids. The CDR3: CATSDFRGGQETQYF. CDR3 in DNA: TGTGCCACCAGTGATTTCCGGGGGGGACAAGAGACCCAGTACTTC.

This chain connects TRBV5-1 to TRBJ2-1; TRBD1 is a possible D gene (6 bases). Germline V lookup: CDR1 SGHRS, CDR2 YFSETQ. V dropped 4 bases and J dropped 8 bases, with 22 bases sitting between them. This CDR3 comprises 16 residues. CDR3 nucleotide sequence: TGCGCCAGCAGCAAAGGACAGCCCACAATTATCCATGAGCAGTTCTTC. Its translation is CASSKGQPTIIHEQFF.

The rearrangement uses TRBV30 and TRBJ1-5, with D unresolved. Trimming pared 0 bases from V and 4 bases from J, leaving 7 bases between. Per germline, CDR1 GTSNPN and CDR2 SVGIG (reference sequence). The CDR3 contains 13 residues. The CDR3: CAWSVRGNQPQHF. In nucleotides, the CDR3 is TGTGCCTGGAGTGTACGGGGTAATCAGCCCCAGCATTTT.

J is TRBJ2-3 and V is TRBV18; TRBD2 matches 11 bases. The V gene end was trimmed by 5 bases and the J gene end by 0 bases; junction bases not matched to a gene: 10. This CDR3 is 18 amino acids long. Germline V gene data show CDR1 as KGHSH and CDR2 as LQKENI. CDR3 sequence reads: CASSSRQVAGGSTDTQYF. The CDR3 DNA sequence: TGTGCCAGCTCATCCCGCCAAGTAGCGGGGGGGAGCACAGATACGCAGTATTTT.

Notes on this clone: Germline and junction disagree at one end, which may indicate a read error. This chain uses TRBV19 with TRBJ1-6; the match to TRBD1 covers 8 bases. The germline V gene has CDR1 LNHDA and CDR2 SQIVND (reference sequence). This CDR3 is built from 17 residues. The CDR3 sequence: CASSPNQGANYDSPLHF. CDR3 in DNA: TGTGCCAGTAGTCCTAATCAGGGGGCGAACTATGATTCACCCCTCCACTTT.

The rearrangement joins TRBV6-1 to TRBJ2-3, with TRBD2 matching 10 bases. Losses at the gene ends were 0 bases for V and 2 bases for J; bases not matched to a gene: 5. The germline CDR1 and CDR2 sequences are MNHNS and SASEGT. CDR3 length: 17 residues. CDR3 amino acids: CASSEALAGAATDTQYF. Here the CDR3 DNA reads TGTGCCAGCAGTGAAGCCCTAGCGGGGGCCGCCACAGATACGCAGTATTTT.

DNA for the CDR3: TGTGCCAGTAGTATTTGGGCCTCAACCGGGGAGCTGTTTTTT. Protein product: CASSIWASTGELFF. The chain joins TRBV19 to TRBJ2-2, with unresolved D. CDR1 is LNHDA, CDR2 SQIVND, per germline (reference sequence). This CDR3 contains 14 residues. Trimming cost V 3 bases and J 5 bases, with 10 bases left between them.

V is TRBV5-4 and J is TRBJ2-5; maybe TRBD1 (5 bases). The V end was cut by 5 bases, the J end by 2 bases, with 13 bases between. Germline lookup yields CDR1 SGHNT and CDR2 YYREEE (reference sequence). CDR3 length: 14 amino acids. The CDR3 region is CASSPGNVQETQYF. In DNA, the CDR3 is TGTGCCAGCAGTCCAGGGAATGTTCAAGAGACCCAGTACTTC.

The rearrangement uses TRBV27 and TRBJ2-7, with TRBD1 identical over 9 bases. Germline trimming cut 6 bases from V and 3 bases from J; bases unmatched to any gene: 9. Looked up from germline, CDR1 is MNHEY and CDR2 is SMNVEV (reference sequence). The length of the CDR3 is 15 residues. CDR3 amino acids: CASRYSGTGIYEQYF. As DNA, the CDR3 is TGTGCCAGCAGATATTCCGGGACAGGGATCTACGAGCAGTACTTC.

In DNA, the CDR3 is TGTGCCAGCAGCCAAGGACTCGGGGTCGGGCAGCCCCAGCATTTT. This codes for CASSQGLGVGQPQHF. The chain joins TRBV4-2 to TRBJ1-5, with no clear D. Trimming shortened V by 1 base and J by 7 bases, and 14 bases separated the two germline ends. This CDR3 has 15 amino acids. Germline V gene sequence: CDR1 LGHNA, CDR2 YNFKEQ.

The V gene is TRBV24-1, the J gene TRBJ2-7, with 7 bases lining up with TRBD1. J lost 3 bases, V lost 7 bases, and 2 bases had no gene match. The germline V gene encodes CDR1 KGHDR and CDR2 SFDVKD. The length of the CDR3 is 12 residues. The CDR3 bases are TGTGCCACCAGGGGACAGTACTACGAGCAGTACTTC. It codes for CATRGQYYEQYF.

With regard to this clone: At one end, the junction sequence differs from germline, possibly due to a read error. This chain joins TRBV23-1 and TRBJ1-2; the D gene is possibly TRBD1 (6 bases). TRBV23-1 qualifies as an ORF whose function is uncertain. The CDR3 spans 17 residues. The CDR3, as DNA: TGCGCCAGCAGTGAATCGGGACACCACTTTAAAAACTATGGCTACACCTTC. It codes for CASSESGHHFKNYGYTF.

The rearrangement uses TRBV24-1 and TRBJ1-1, with a tentative D call TRBD1 (5 bases). This CDR3 comprises 12 residues. Germline loops: CDR1 KGHDR, CDR2 SFDVKD. The CDR3: CVTQGGRAKAFF. DNA for the CDR3: TGTGTTACCCAGGGAGGCAGGGCAAAAGCTTTCTTT.